Below, 14 T cell receptor beta chains from the same sample are listed, as sequenced in a study of post-analysis software for immune sequencing data. Study results and limitations: Included in a set of about five TRBV segments more frequent in patients than controls were TRBV5-6, TRBV5-1 and TRBV20-1.

Antigen specificity for these receptors is unknown. Carried by the TCR beta cDNA libraries were unique molecular identifiers. MiXCR, run by TCRdb on the PCR reads, gives a single entry per CDR3 protein. This table holds 650,000 to 900,000 distinct CDR3 sequences, 46% found once. Specimen: blood. Receptor source: a girl aged 5 to 17 with multiple sclerosis.

This clonotype was seen more than once but under ten times. The chain employs TRBV7-9 and TRBJ2-7; D is ambiguous. The CDR3 contains 14 residues. Trimming removed 5 bases at V and 5 bases at J, with 16 bases between. The germline V gene has CDR1 SEHNR and CDR2 FQNEAQ (reference sequence). The CDR3 region is CASSARFDGNEQYF. The CDR3 DNA sequence: TGTGCCAGCAGCGCCCGTTTCGATGGGAACGAGCAGTACTTC.

V usage is TRBV7-3 and J usage is TRBJ2-1, with D hard to call. Germline V gene data show CDR1 as SGHTA and CDR2 as FQGTGA. The CDR3 consists of 13 residues. Trimming stripped 5 bases from V and 7 bases from J, with 12 bases between. CDR3 protein: CASSPTLFNEQFF. The CDR3 DNA follows: TGTGCCAGCAGCCCTACATTGTTTAATGAGCAGTTCTTC.

V is TRBV6-1 and J is TRBJ1-2; 7 bases are shared with TRBD1. CDR3 length: 13 amino acids. Germline CDR1 reads MNHNS; CDR2 reads SASEGT. J was trimmed by 6 bases and V by 3 bases; bases with no gene match: 4. The CDR3 loop is CASSDGQVNGYTF. CDR3 sequence (DNA): TGTGCCAGCAGTGACGGACAGGTAAATGGCTACACCTTC.

The chain uses TRBV7-6 and TRBJ2-3, with D unclear. This CDR3 has 18 amino acids. Germline CDR1 SGHVS, CDR2 FNYEAQ. Trimming removed 1 base from V and 1 base from J, with 18 bases in between. CDR3 amino acids: CASSLGRWPIEGTDTQYF. CDR3 DNA: TGTGCCAGCAGCTTAGGGCGGTGGCCAATTGAGGGCACAGATACGCAGTATTTT.

The V call is TRBV27, the J call TRBJ1-5, with 8 bases lining up with TRBD1. CDR3 length: 15 amino acids. J was trimmed by 2 bases and V by 3 bases; bases with no gene match: 3. Per the germline V gene, CDR1 is MNHEY and CDR2 is SMNVEV (reference sequence). The CDR3 is CASSFGTGGNQPQHF. The DNA for the CDR3 is TGTGCCAGCAGTTTTGGGACAGGAGGCAATCAGCCCCAGCATTTT.

This chain connects TRBV20-1 to TRBJ2-7; 8 bases match TRBD2. The CDR3 has 13 residues. Trimming removed 5 bases from V and 3 bases from J; junction bases left unmatched: 6. Germline V gene sequence: CDR1 DFQATT, CDR2 SNEGSKA (reference sequence). DNA for the CDR3: TGCAGTGCTCCTCTAGCGGGTGGCTACGAGCAGTACTTC. Its protein product is CSAPLAGGYEQYF.

V gene TRBV5-5 combines with J gene TRBJ1-1; D is undetermined. This CDR3 region has 11 residues. Germline V gives CDR1 SGHKS, CDR2 YYEKEE (reference sequence). Trimming shortened V by 3 bases and J by 7 bases, and 7 bases separated the two germline ends. The CDR3 region is CASSSQREAFF. CDR3 nucleotides: TGTGCCAGCAGCTCACAGCGTGAAGCTTTCTTT. The full variable domain, completed using reference TRBV5-5 and TRBJ1-1, is DAGVTQSPTHLIKTRGQQVTLRCSPISGHKSVSWYQQVLGQGPQFIFQYYEKEERGRGNFPDRFSARQFPNYSSELNVNALLLGDSALYLCASSSQREAFFGQGTRLTVV.

The genes are TRBV15 and TRBJ2-4; D is undetermined. Matching the DNA end better, TRBJ2-5 makes the J call doubtful. Germline V gives CDR1 LNHNV, CDR2 YYDKDF (reference sequence). The CDR3 covers 13 residues. CDR3 nucleotides: TGTGCCACCAGCAGAGAGTTGGCGGAGACCCAGTACTTC. This encodes CATSRELAETQYF.

This clonotype turned up a few times. This chain links TRBV6-1 with TRBJ2-1; D possibly corresponds to TRBD2 (6 bases). The ends were cut back, 6 bases at V and 9 bases at J, with 15 bases in the middle. Germline CDR1 is MNHNS and CDR2 is SASEGT. The CDR3 totals 13 residues. This chain's CDR3 is CASSAGTPIEQFF. DNA for the CDR3: TGTGCCAGCAGCGCCGGGACTCCCATTGAGCAGTTCTTC.

The CDR3 sequence: CASSRTEGETQYF. The CDR3 DNA reads as TGTGCCAGCAGCAGGACAGAGGGAGAGACCCAGTACTTC. The chain joins TRBV6-1 to TRBJ2-5, with D tentatively TRBD1 (6 bases). V was shortened by 6 bases and J by 4 bases, with 12 bases between the two germline ends. This CDR3 is built from 13 residues. Germline CDR1 and CDR2: MNHNS and SASEGT.

This clonotype was seen more than once but under ten times. This chain uses TRBV3-1 with TRBJ2-7; maybe TRBD1 (5 bases). Germline V gene sequence: CDR1 LGHDT, CDR2 YNNKEL (reference sequence). The CDR3 is 15 residues long. Trimming stripped 0 bases from V and 3 bases from J, with 12 bases between. CDR3 coding DNA: TGTGCCAGCAGCCAAGAAATCAGGGCAGTCTACGAGCAGTACTTC. Residues: CASSQEIRAVYEQYF.

This rearrangement joins TRBV20-1 to TRBJ1-5; tentatively, D is TRBD1 (5 bases). From germline, CDR1 is DFQATT and CDR2 SNEGSKA (reference sequence). CDR3 length: 14 residues. V was shortened by 6 bases and J by 3 bases, with 15 bases between the two germline ends. CDR3 amino acids: CSAVGQMVNQPQHF. The CDR3 bases are TGCAGTGCAGTGGGGCAGATGGTCAATCAGCCCCAGCATTTT.

V gene TRBV5-1 combines with J gene TRBJ2-7; no firm D call. The last part of the DNA fits TRBJ2-5 better; the J call may be wrong. Looked up from germline, CDR1 is SGHRS and CDR2 is YFSETQ. The CDR3 loop spans 16 amino acids. The CDR3 nucleotides read TGCGCCAGCAGCTATCAGGCCCCCAGCGTTTGGAAGACCCAGTACTTC. Its protein is CASSYQAPSVWKTQYF.

This clonotype was observed a few times. The chain recombines TRBV12-3 or TRBV12-4 with TRBJ1-2; D gene uncertain. CDR3 length: 13 residues. V lost 8 bases and J lost 7, with 17 bases in between. CDR3 residues: CASRSTSTGGYTF. The CDR3 coding sequence is TGTGCCAGCCGCTCGACCTCAACGGGTGGCTACACCTTC.